Below, 22 T cell receptor beta chains from the same sample are listed, as sequenced in a study of blood T cells in healthy people across ages. A second about 7 to 11 cycle PCR used barcoded and J-beta primers. TCRdb recomputed calls from the 5' RACE reads with MiXCR, one row per CDR3 protein. The sample lists approximately 730,000 distinct CDR3 sequences, 43% occurring once. The sequenced sample consisted of blood. Receptor source: a woman aged 55-70 years in good health.

This clonotype appeared a few times. The chain has TRBV7-2 and TRBJ2-1; 13 bases are a match to TRBD2. The CDR3 length is 18 residues. V lost 1 base to trimming and J lost 6 bases; unmatched junction nucleotides: 9. In germline, CDR1 is SGHTA, CDR2 FQGNSA. The chain's CDR3 is CASSLVSFGLAGANEQFF. The CDR3 DNA follows: TGTGCCAGCAGCTTAGTGAGTTTTGGACTAGCGGGGGCCAATGAGCAGTTCTTC.

About this clonotype: It may be a read error: a sequence one base away is much more abundant. The chain carries TRBV12-3 or TRBV12-4 and TRBJ2-4, with 10 positions matching TRBD2. Trimming took 7 bases from V and 15 from J; bases not matched to a gene: 12. This CDR3 has 13 amino acids. CDR3 in DNA: TGTGCCAGCACCCGGACTAGCGGATACGAGCGGTACTTC. Its protein product is CASTRTSGYERYF.

V gene TRBV15 combines with J gene TRBJ1-2; 9 nucleotides line up with TRBD1. J gave up 4 bases and V 0 bases, and 3 bases lay outside the gene matches. Germline loops: CDR1 LNHNV, CDR2 YYDKDF (reference sequence). CDR3 length equals 15 residues. This CDR3 reads CATSREGTGTYGYTF. The CDR3 region has the DNA TGTGCCACCAGCAGAGAGGGGACAGGGACCTATGGCTACACCTTC.

For this clonotype: One junction end disagrees with the germline gene, perhaps due to a read error. The V and J genes are TRBV11-2 and TRBJ2-3; D is unclear. Germline assignment: CDR1 SGHAT and CDR2 FQNNGV. The length of the CDR3 is 15 residues. The CDR3 is CASNLGWQSTDTQYF. The CDR3 coding sequence is TGTGCCAGCAACTTAGGCTGGCAGAGCACAGATACGCAGTATTTT.

A word on this clonotype: Compared with germline, one end of the junction differs, possibly owing to a read error. The rearrangement joins TRBV12-3 or TRBV12-4 to TRBJ2-5; D is unresolved. The CDR3 loop spans 15 amino acids. CDR3 sequence reads: CANSLGWDSGETQYF. In DNA form, the CDR3 reads TGTGCCAACAGTTTGGGGTGGGATAGTGGGGAGACCCAGTACTTC.

The CDR3 here is CASSVRGESYNEQFF. The CDR3 coding sequence is TGTGCCAGCAGCGTACGGGGGGAGTCCTACAATGAGCAGTTCTTC. This chain connects TRBV9 to TRBJ2-1; TRBD2 aligns across 7 bases. The CDR3 is made up of 15 amino acids. V was pared by 1 base and J by 1 base, with 2 bases of the junction left unmatched. Germline V CDR1 and CDR2: SGDLS, YYNGEE.

The rearrangement joins TRBV12-5 to TRBJ2-4; 8 nucleotides align to TRBD1. The DNA matches TRBJ2-7 better at its end, which makes the J call doubtful. The CDR3 is made up of 20 amino acids. Germline V gene sequence: CDR1 LGHNT, CDR2 FRNRAP. The CDR3 DNA sequence: TGTGCTAGTGGTTTCATCCCTCCGGGACAGGTTACCGGGCTGGACGTCGAGCAGTACTTC. The encoded protein is CASGFIPPGQVTGLDVEQYF.

The chain employs TRBV5-6 and TRBJ2-5; D call uncertain. The tail of the sequence fits TRBJ2-1 better, so the J call may be wrong. Per germline, CDR1 SGHDT and CDR2 YYEEEE. This CDR3 has 17 residues. The CDR3 DNA reads TGTGCCAGCAGCTTGGTCGTCAGCACCCCGTCCCAAGAGACCCAGTTCTTC. This sequence encodes CASSLVVSTPSQETQFF.

The genes are TRBV3-1 and TRBJ1-2; TRBD1 matches 9 bases. The ends lost 5 bases at V and 8 bases at J; junction bases unmatched: 6. The CDR3 has 13 amino acids. Germline lookup yields CDR1 LGHDT and CDR2 YNNKEL (reference sequence). CDR3 sequence: CASSLPGQGGYTF. In nucleotides, the CDR3 is TGTGCCAGCAGCTTACCGGGACAGGGAGGCTACACCTTC.

The chain recombines TRBV27 with TRBJ2-1; maybe TRBD2 (5 bases). Looked up from germline, CDR1 is MNHEY and CDR2 is SMNVEV (reference sequence). V shed 6 bases and J shed 10 bases, with 10 bases lying between them. The CDR3 loop spans 11 amino acids. Here the CDR3 reads CASRLLGEQFF. In nucleotides, the CDR3 is TGTGCCAGCAGACTACTAGGCGAGCAGTTCTTC.

This clonotype was observed a few times. The chain carries TRBV18 and TRBJ2-5; 12 bases fit TRBD1. CDR3 length: 17 amino acids. The V gene's germline CDR1 is KGHSH and CDR2 LQKENI. Losses at the gene ends were 3 bases for V and 5 bases for J; bases not matched to a gene: 10. The CDR3 DNA reads as TGTGCCAGCTCACCGGGACAGGGGGCGCTGGGTCGGGAGACCCAGTACTTC. Translated, it gives CASSPGQGALGRETQYF.

CDR3 protein: CSVQTGARNEQYF. The DNA of the CDR3 is TGCAGTGTCCAGACAGGGGCGAGGAACGAGCAGTACTTC. The rearrangement uses TRBV20-1 and TRBJ2-7, with 8 bases matching TRBD1. V shed 7 bases and J 5 bases; nucleotides not matched to a gene: 10. The CDR3 contains 13 residues. The germline V gene has CDR1 DFQATT and CDR2 SNEGSKA (reference sequence).

This clonotype has a handful of counts. V is TRBV2 and J is TRBJ1-1; D not resolved. Germline loops: CDR1 SNHLY, CDR2 FYNNEI. V lost 6 bases to trimming and J lost 0 bases, with 8 bases between them. This CDR3 spans 13 amino acids. In nucleotides, the CDR3 is TGTGCCAGCAGGCAGGATATGAACACTGAAGCTTTCTTT. It specifies CASRQDMNTEAFF.

The chain has TRBV11-2 and TRBJ2-1, with D perhaps TRBD1 or TRBD2 (5 bases each). V lost 5 bases and J 9 bases, leaving 17 bases between the germline ends. This CDR3 is built from 14 residues. Germline loops: CDR1 SGHAT, CDR2 FQNNGV. The CDR3 DNA reads as TGTGCCAGCAGCACCCCCGGGACGGCTGGTGAGCAGTTCTTC. Its translation is CASSTPGTAGEQFF. The full variable domain, rest sourced from reference TRBV11-2 and TRBJ2-1, is EAGVAQSPRYKIIEKRQSVAFWCNPISGHATLYWYQQILGQGPKLLIQFQNNGVVDDSQLPKDRFSAERLKGVDSTLKIQPAKLEDSAVYLCASSTPGTAGEQFFGPGTRLTVL.

V gene TRBV28 combines with J gene TRBJ1-2; a weak D match, TRBD1 (5 bases). The CDR3 sequence is 15 residues long. The germline V and J ends were trimmed by 2 bases and 7 bases, with 17 bases remaining between them. Germline V gives CDR1 MDHEN, CDR2 SYDVKM. For the CDR3, the DNA is TGTGCCAGCAGTTTAAAGCCGGGGGGGGGAACTGGCTACACCTTC. Translated: CASSLKPGGGTGYTF.

The genes are TRBV7-6 and TRBJ2-1, with 10 bases that match TRBD2. The DNA end is more similar to TRBJ2-7, so the J call may be wrong. CDR1 and CDR2 (germline): SGHVS, FNYEAQ. This CDR3 is 18 amino acids long. CDR3 DNA: TGTGCCAGCAGTTTGACTAGCGGGTCCTTATGGGGCTACAATGAGCAGTACTTC. Protein sequence: CASSLTSGSLWGYNEQYF.

In this sample, this clonotype turned up a few times. This chain joins TRBV3-1 and TRBJ2-3, with 11 bases fitting TRBD2. This CDR3 has 17 amino acids. Germline CDR1 reads LGHDT; CDR2 reads YNNKEL (reference sequence). V lost 4 bases to trimming and J lost 1 base; unmatched junction nucleotides: 7. The DNA of the CDR3 is TGTGCCAGCAGCCCCAAACCGGGACTAGCGGGCACAGATACGCAGTATTTT. Protein sequence: CASSPKPGLAGTDTQYF.

This clonotype was observed a handful of times. This sequence joins TRBV7-8 and TRBJ2-1; 8 bases line up with TRBD1. Trimming took 5 bases from V and 8 from J; bases not matched to a gene: 5. CDR1 is SGHVS, CDR2 FQNEAQ, per germline. CDR3 length: 13 amino acids. Here the CDR3 DNA reads TGTGCCAGCAGCCCGGAACAGGGGGATGAGCAGTTCTTC. Translating gives CASSPEQGDEQFF.

This clonotype was found a few times. It may be a read error: a sequence one base away is much more abundant. CDR3 sequence: CSAGQLGSSYNEQYF. The CDR3 region has the DNA TGCAGTGCTGGACAACTAGGGAGCTCCTACAATGAGCAGTACTTC. The chain recombines TRBV20-1 with TRBJ2-1; D may correspond to TRBD1 or TRBD2 (5 bases each). Near its end, the DNA agrees better with TRBJ2-7, so the J call may be wrong. The CDR3 has 15 residues. Germline loops: CDR1 DFQATT, CDR2 SNEGSKA (reference sequence).

This rearrangement joins TRBV5-1 to TRBJ1-1, with D maybe TRBD1 (5 bases). Trimming removed 4 bases from V and 0 bases from J, with 10 bases in between. Germline lookup yields CDR1 SGHRS and CDR2 YFSETQ. The CDR3 has 14 residues. CDR3 region: CASSPTEMNTEAFF. CDR3 in DNA: TGCGCCAGCAGCCCGACAGAGATGAACACTGAAGCTTTCTTT.

This chain connects TRBV28 to TRBJ1-5, with 9 nucleotides matching TRBD1. The germline gives CDR1 MDHEN, CDR2 SYDVKM. V lost 6 bases to trimming and J lost 7 bases; unmatched junction nucleotides: 7. The CDR3 loop spans 14 amino acids. The CDR3 loop reads CASSPTGGIQPQHF. The CDR3 DNA reads as TGTGCCAGCAGCCCTACAGGGGGCATACAGCCCCAGCATTTT.

The gene calls are TRBV29-1 and TRBJ2-1; 11 bases are a match to TRBD1. The CDR3 extends over 14 amino acids. The germline CDR1 and CDR2 sequences are SQVTM and ANQGSEA. V was pared by 3 bases and J by 6 bases, with 4 bases of the junction left unmatched. CDR3 coding DNA: TGCAGCGTTGACGGGACAGGGGGTGGCAATGAGCAGTTCTTC. Its protein product is CSVDGTGGGNEQFF.